These 27 T cell receptor beta chains originate from one sample sequenced in a study of shared clonotypes between healthy human individuals. CD45RO-negative CD8 cells positively selected for CCR7 made up the naive population, which excluded terminally differentiated effector memory CD45RA+ cells. The assay was immunoSEQ multiplex PCR, and TCRdb's table has in-frame clones only and misses some. The sample holds hundreds of thousands of clones, about 96% seen once. Sequencing input: naive CD8+ T cells sorted from blood. The receptors here all came from a woman aged 25 to 39 in good health.

The chain has TRBV13 and TRBJ2-7; 10 nucleotides line up with TRBD2. Germline assignment: CDR1 PRHDT and CDR2 FYEKMQ (reference sequence). The V segment lost 1 base and the J segment 7 bases; nucleotides outside the gene matches: 10. The CDR3 contains 16 residues. The chain's CDR3 is CASSLEGLAGVGEQYF. CDR3 DNA sequence: TGTGCCAGCAGCTTAGAGGGGCTAGCGGGAGTGGGGGAGCAGTACTTC.

The rearrangement joins TRBV11-2 to TRBJ1-5, with D tentatively TRBD1 (5 bases). The length of the CDR3 is 14 residues. The germline V gene encodes CDR1 SGHAT and CDR2 FQNNGV. V was trimmed by 4 bases and J by 6 bases, leaving 13 bases between them. Written as DNA, the CDR3 is TGTGCCAGCAGCTGGGGGGGAGTAAGTCAGCCCCAGCATTTT. The encoded protein is CASSWGGVSQPQHF.

This chain joins TRBV9 and TRBJ1-2, with D possibly being TRBD1 (6 bases). Germline V gene data show CDR1 as SGDLS and CDR2 as YYNGEE. The germline V and J ends were trimmed by 4 bases and 0 bases, with 19 bases remaining between them. This CDR3 has 17 amino acids. CDR3 sequence reads: CASSPRLGTSANYGYTF. The CDR3 bases are TGTGCCAGCAGCCCCCGGTTGGGGACATCAGCTAACTATGGCTACACCTTC. The whole variable domain, remainder taken from reference TRBV9 and TRBJ1-2, is DSGVTQTPKHLITATGQRVTLRCSPRSGDLSVYWYQQSLDQGLQFLIQYYNGEERAKGNILERFSAQQFPDLHSELNLSSLELGDSALYFCASSPRLGTSANYGYTFGSGTRLTVV.

The chain is built from TRBV7-2 and TRBJ2-1, with no clear D. The CDR3 spans 12 residues. The V and J ends lost 7 bases and 8 bases respectively, with 12 bases between them. Germline-derived CDR1 and CDR2 are SGHTA and FQGNSA. The CDR3 sequence: CASTSLNDEQFF. DNA for the CDR3: TGTGCCAGCACCTCACTTAATGATGAGCAGTTCTTC.

V and J are TRBV18 and TRBJ2-7, with 7 bases fitting TRBD2. Germline V CDR1 and CDR2: KGHSH, LQKENI. CDR3 length equals 15 residues. Unmatched junction bases numbered 9, after V lost 0 bases and J lost 7 bases. The CDR3 loop reads CASSPPAGAHLEQYF. The CDR3 DNA reads as TGTGCCAGCTCACCACCGGCGGGAGCCCATTTGGAGCAGTACTTC.

The chain employs TRBV15 and TRBJ2-1, with TRBD1 matching 7 bases. Germline values: CDR1 LNHNV, CDR2 YYDKDF (reference sequence). The CDR3 has 16 amino acids. V trimming: 0 bases; J trimming: 5 bases; junction bases outside the gene matches: 7. DNA of the CDR3: TGTGCCACCAGCAGAGATCCCGGGACAGCGGACAATGAGCAGTTCTTC. It is translated as CATSRDPGTADNEQFF.

Worth noting for this clone: This CDR3 is also generated by other DNA sequences in the sample. The chain combines TRBV7-9 with TRBJ2-1; unclear D gene. V was trimmed by 6 bases and J by 4 bases, leaving 1 base between them. Germline lookup yields CDR1 SEHNR and CDR2 FQNEAQ (reference sequence). The CDR3 has 10 residues. As DNA, the CDR3 is TGTGCCAGCAGTTACAATGAGCAGTTCTTC. It is translated as CASSYNEQFF.

The V and J genes are TRBV4-1 and TRBJ2-7, with D maybe TRBD2 (7 bases). Germline CDR1 reads MGHRA; CDR2 reads YSYEKL. This CDR3 spans 15 amino acids. V was trimmed by 1 base and J by 2 bases, leaving 12 bases between them. The CDR3 protein is CASSQVEGGAYEQYF. CDR3 nucleotides: TGCGCCAGCAGCCAAGTAGAAGGGGGGGCCTACGAGCAGTACTTC.

This clone was picked up one time. The chain joins TRBV6-4 to TRBJ2-7; 9 bases map to TRBD2. Trimming at V came to 3 bases and at J to 4 bases, leaving 10 bases not matched to a gene. The CDR3 sequence is 16 residues long. Germline lookup yields CDR1 MRHNA and CDR2 SNTAGT. This chain's CDR3 is CASSERASGIVYEQYF. The DNA of the CDR3 is TGTGCCAGCAGTGAACGGGCTAGCGGGATAGTGTACGAGCAGTACTTC.

The genes are TRBV4-2 and TRBJ2-3; 7 bases are shared with TRBD2. V lost 2 bases and J lost 4; bases outside the gene matches: 6. There are 15 residues in the CDR3. Germline loops: CDR1 LGHNA, CDR2 YNFKEQ. The CDR3 DNA follows: TGTGCCAGCAGCCAAATCGCGGGAGCCGCAGATACGCAGTATTTT. Translating it yields CASSQIAGAADTQYF.

V gene TRBV11-2 combines with J gene TRBJ2-5; 12 bases align to TRBD2. Germline trimming cut 5 bases from V and 2 bases from J; bases unmatched to any gene: 12. The CDR3 spans 18 residues. Germline assignment: CDR1 SGHAT and CDR2 FQNNGV. CDR3 bases: TGTGCCAGCAGCCAAAATCCCGGACTAGCGGGAACGCAAGAGACCCAGTACTTC. Protein sequence: CASSQNPGLAGTQETQYF.

The chain employs TRBV28 and TRBJ2-5; tentatively, D is TRBD1 (5 bases). The CDR3 length is 14 residues. Deletions cut 4 bases from V and 4 bases from J, with 13 bases between. Germline assignment: CDR1 MDHEN and CDR2 SYDVKM. The CDR3 region is CASSYDRPIETQYF. As DNA, the CDR3 is TGTGCCAGCAGTTATGACAGACCCATAGAGACCCAGTACTTC.

This clone was recorded once. The rearrangement links TRBV19 to TRBJ1-6, with 11 bases aligning to TRBD1. Per germline, CDR1 LNHDA and CDR2 SQIVND (reference sequence). The CDR3 covers 14 residues. V shed 7 bases and J 8 bases; nucleotides not matched to a gene: 4. The CDR3 DNA reads TGTGCCAGTACCGGACAGGGGGCGGATTCACCCCTCCACTTT. Encoded protein: CASTGQGADSPLHF.

The rearrangement uses TRBV15 and TRBJ2-2, with TRBD2 matching over 7 bases. V shed 3 bases, J shed 1 base, and the junction held 5 bases outside the gene matches. CDR3 size: 16 residues. Germline V gene data show CDR1 as LNHNV and CDR2 as YYDKDF (reference sequence). For the CDR3, the DNA is TGTGCCACCAGCAGCCCTGGCGGGAGGAACACCGGGGAGCTGTTTTTT. It specifies CATSSPGGRNTGELFF.

The rearrangement joins TRBV28 to TRBJ2-7; the match to TRBD1 covers 8 bases. J lost 2 bases, V lost 5 bases, and 5 bases had no gene match. The CDR3 has 14 amino acids. The germline CDR1 and CDR2 sequences are MDHEN and SYDVKM. The CDR3 spells CASSLRRGPYEQYF. The CDR3, as DNA: TGTGCCAGCAGTCTCCGCAGGGGGCCCTACGAGCAGTACTTC. Supplemented by reference TRBV28 and TRBJ2-7, the full variable domain reads DVKVTQSSRYLVKRTGEKVFLECVQDMDHENMFWYRQDPGLGLRLIYFSYDVKMKEKGDIPEGYSVSREKKERFSLILESASTNQTSMYLCASSLRRGPYEQYFGPGTRLTVT.

The V call is TRBV5-1, the J call TRBJ2-3; 13 bases align to TRBD2. The CDR3 length is 20 residues. With V trimmed by 1 base and J by 2 bases, 13 bases remained unmatched. In germline, CDR1 is SGHRS, CDR2 YFSETQ. The chain's CDR3 is CASSLWGLAGHGPPTDTQYF. DNA for the CDR3: TGCGCCAGCAGCTTGTGGGGACTAGCGGGACATGGCCCTCCCACAGATACGCAGTATTTT. Supplemented by reference TRBV5-1 and TRBJ2-3, the full variable domain reads KAGVTQTPRYLIKTRGQQVTLSCSPISGHRSVSWYQQTPGQGLQFLFEYFSETQRNKGNFPGRFSGRQFSNSRSEMNVSTLELGDSALYLCASSLWGLAGHGPPTDTQYFGPGTRLTVL.

This clone was counted a single time. V usage is TRBV13 and J usage is TRBJ1-3; D remains unclear. The V and J ends lost 0 bases and 9 bases respectively, with 6 bases between them. Germline V gene data show CDR1 as PRHDT and CDR2 as FYEKMQ (reference sequence). The CDR3 contains 12 residues. The CDR3 here is CASSLGYSTIYF. CDR3 nucleotides: TGTGCCAGCAGCTTAGGGTACAGCACCATATATTTT. The full variable domain, with the rest looked up from reference TRBV13 and TRBJ1-3, is AAGVIQSPRHLIKEKRETATLKCYPIPRHDTVYWYQQGPGQDPQFLISFYEKMQSDKGSIPDRFSAQQFSDYHSELNMSSLELGDSALYFCASSLGYSTIYFGEGSWLTVV.

The chain joins TRBV13 to TRBJ2-7; 9 positions agree with TRBD2. The ends lost 2 bases at V and 1 base at J; junction bases unmatched: 3. This CDR3 has 15 amino acids. The V gene's germline CDR1 is PRHDT and CDR2 FYEKMQ (reference sequence). The CDR3, as DNA: TGTGCCAGCAGCTTATCCGCGGGAGGGTCCTACGAGCAGTACTTC. Its protein product is CASSLSAGGSYEQYF.

J is TRBJ1-1 and V is TRBV5-1; TRBD1 aligns across 9 bases. J was trimmed by 4 bases and V by 3 bases; bases with no gene match: 4. The length of the CDR3 is 14 residues. Germline lookup yields CDR1 SGHRS and CDR2 YFSETQ. The CDR3 DNA follows: TGCGCCAGCAGCTCCGGGACAGGGCTCACTGAAGCTTTCTTT. Translating gives CASSSGTGLTEAFF.

The gene calls are TRBV7-7 and TRBJ2-5; D is tentatively TRBD1 or TRBD2 (6 bases each). CDR1 SSHAT and CDR2 FNYEAQ come from the germline V gene (reference sequence). Trimming stripped 1 base from V and 5 bases from J, with 14 bases between. The CDR3 totals 15 residues. CDR3 protein: CASSLDRDGGETQYF. For the CDR3, the DNA is TGTGCCAGCAGCTTAGACAGGGATGGAGGGGAGACCCAGTACTTC.

V and J are TRBV5-6 and TRBJ2-7, with 10 bases lining up with TRBD2. The junction had 10 bases not matched to a gene; V was cut back by 2 bases and J by 2 bases. The germline V gene has CDR1 SGHDT and CDR2 YYEEEE. CDR3 length equals 17 residues. The CDR3 here is CASSLTGLASTAYEQYF. The CDR3 region has the DNA TGTGCCAGCAGCTTAACGGGACTAGCGTCCACCGCCTACGAGCAGTACTTC.

With regard to this clone: This specimen includes other DNA sequences encoding the same CDR3. The chain is built from TRBV27 and TRBJ2-1, with D unclear. V was pared by 6 bases and J by 0 bases, with 6 bases between. The germline gives CDR1 MNHEY, CDR2 SMNVEV (reference sequence). The CDR3 sequence is 13 residues long. CDR3 sequence reads: CASSLSSYNEQFF. CDR3 nucleotides: TGTGCCAGCAGCCTAAGCTCCTACAATGAGCAGTTCTTC.

The chain couples TRBV21-1 to TRBJ1-1. TRBV21-1 is a listed pseudogene. The CDR3 is made up of 15 amino acids. The CDR3 loop is CASTRVVRGGTEAFF. The CDR3 nucleotides are TGTGCCAGCACCAGGGTAGTTAGGGGAGGCACTGAAGCTTTCTTT.

J is TRBJ2-2 and V is TRBV28; 9 bases fit TRBD2. Germline CDR1 MDHEN, CDR2 SYDVKM. V was clipped by 6 bases and J by 2 bases; unmatched bases: 7. CDR3 length equals 16 residues. The CDR3 is CASSFYSGRNTGELFF. In nucleotides, the CDR3 is TGTGCCAGCAGCTTTTATAGCGGGAGAAACACCGGGGAGCTGTTTTTT.

This clone appeared a single time. CDR3 sequence (DNA): TGTGCCAGTGAAATCAGGGGGAAAGACACTGAAGCTTTCTTT. Protein: CASEIRGKDTEAFF. The genes are TRBV19 and TRBJ1-1, with 7 bases aligning to TRBD1. Germline V gene sequence: CDR1 LNHDA, CDR2 SQIVND (reference sequence). V lost 8 bases to trimming and J lost 3 bases; unmatched junction nucleotides: 9. The CDR3 covers 14 residues.

The rearrangement links TRBV5-6 to TRBJ2-1; weak D call: TRBD1 (6 bases). The CDR3 totals 16 residues. V was cut by 1 base and J by 7 bases, with 18 bases left in between. Germline loops: CDR1 SGHDT, CDR2 YYEEEE. The CDR3 DNA reads TGTGCCAGCAGCTTGTATAGTGAGGGGGTGAGGAATGAGCAGTTCTTC. This encodes CASSLYSEGVRNEQFF.

This clone has a handful of counts. This sequence joins TRBV5-4 and TRBJ2-5; D gene uncertain. This CDR3 is built from 13 residues. The V end lost 3 bases, the J end lost 1 base, and 7 bases lay between the germline ends. The germline V gene encodes CDR1 SGHNT and CDR2 YYREEE (reference sequence). The CDR3 region is CASSYSAQETQYF. DNA of the CDR3: TGTGCCAGCAGCTATTCAGCCCAAGAGACCCAGTACTTC.